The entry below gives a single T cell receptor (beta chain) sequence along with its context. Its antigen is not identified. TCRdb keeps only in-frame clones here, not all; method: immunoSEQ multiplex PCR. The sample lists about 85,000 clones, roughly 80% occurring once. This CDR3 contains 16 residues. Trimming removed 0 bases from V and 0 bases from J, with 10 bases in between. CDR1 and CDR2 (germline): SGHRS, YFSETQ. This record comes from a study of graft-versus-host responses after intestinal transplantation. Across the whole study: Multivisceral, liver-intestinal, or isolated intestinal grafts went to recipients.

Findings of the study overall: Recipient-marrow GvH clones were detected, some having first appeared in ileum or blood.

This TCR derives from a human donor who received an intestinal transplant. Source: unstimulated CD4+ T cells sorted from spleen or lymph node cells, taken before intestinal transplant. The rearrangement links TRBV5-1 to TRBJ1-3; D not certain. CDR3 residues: CASSLGTYLSGNTIYF. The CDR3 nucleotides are TGCGCCAGCAGCTTGGGCACCTACCTCTCTGGAAACACCATATATTTT.